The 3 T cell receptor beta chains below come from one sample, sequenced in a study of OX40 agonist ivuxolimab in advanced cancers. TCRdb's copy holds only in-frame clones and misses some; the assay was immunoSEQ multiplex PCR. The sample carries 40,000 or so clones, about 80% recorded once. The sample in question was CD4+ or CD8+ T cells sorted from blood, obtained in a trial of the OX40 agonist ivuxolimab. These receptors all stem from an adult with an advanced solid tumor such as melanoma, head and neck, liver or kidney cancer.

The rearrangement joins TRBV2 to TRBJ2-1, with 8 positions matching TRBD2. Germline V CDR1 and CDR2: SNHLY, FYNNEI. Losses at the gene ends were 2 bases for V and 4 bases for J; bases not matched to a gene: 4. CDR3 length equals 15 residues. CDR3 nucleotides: TGTGCCAGCAGTGAAAGGGTAGCGGGGTACAATGAGCAGTTCTTC. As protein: CASSERVAGYNEQFF.

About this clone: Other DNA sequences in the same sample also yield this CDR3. The CDR3 is CASSTNTEAFF. The CDR3 DNA sequence: TGTGCCAGCAGCACGAACACTGAAGCTTTCTTT. This chain links TRBV5-6 with TRBJ1-1, with D unclear. V lost 4 bases, J lost 1 base, and 2 bases lay in between. The CDR3 consists of 11 residues. CDR1 and CDR2 (germline): SGHDT, YYEEEE.

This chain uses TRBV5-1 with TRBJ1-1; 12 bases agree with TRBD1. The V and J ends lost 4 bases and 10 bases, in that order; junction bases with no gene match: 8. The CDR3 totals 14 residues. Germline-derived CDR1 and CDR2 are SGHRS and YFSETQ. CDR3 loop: CASSKGQGALGAFF. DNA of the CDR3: TGCGCCAGCAGCAAGGGACAGGGGGCGTTAGGAGCTTTCTTT.